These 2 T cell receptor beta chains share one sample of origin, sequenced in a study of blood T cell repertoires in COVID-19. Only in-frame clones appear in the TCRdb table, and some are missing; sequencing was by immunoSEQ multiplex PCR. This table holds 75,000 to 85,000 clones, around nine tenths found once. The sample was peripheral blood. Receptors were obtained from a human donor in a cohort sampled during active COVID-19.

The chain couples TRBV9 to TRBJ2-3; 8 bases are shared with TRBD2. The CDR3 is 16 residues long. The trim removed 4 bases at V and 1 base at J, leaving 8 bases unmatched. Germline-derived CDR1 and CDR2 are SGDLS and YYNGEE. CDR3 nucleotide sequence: TGTGCCAGCAGCATCTTAGCGGGAACGGGCACAGATACGCAGTATTTT. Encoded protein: CASSILAGTGTDTQYF.

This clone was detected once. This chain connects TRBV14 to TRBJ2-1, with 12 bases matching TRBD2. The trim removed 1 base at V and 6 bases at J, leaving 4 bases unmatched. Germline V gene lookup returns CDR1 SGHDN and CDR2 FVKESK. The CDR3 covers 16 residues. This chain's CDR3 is CASSQVSSGGGNEQFF. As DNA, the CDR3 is TGTGCCAGCAGCCAAGTCTCTAGCGGGGGGGGCAATGAGCAGTTCTTC.